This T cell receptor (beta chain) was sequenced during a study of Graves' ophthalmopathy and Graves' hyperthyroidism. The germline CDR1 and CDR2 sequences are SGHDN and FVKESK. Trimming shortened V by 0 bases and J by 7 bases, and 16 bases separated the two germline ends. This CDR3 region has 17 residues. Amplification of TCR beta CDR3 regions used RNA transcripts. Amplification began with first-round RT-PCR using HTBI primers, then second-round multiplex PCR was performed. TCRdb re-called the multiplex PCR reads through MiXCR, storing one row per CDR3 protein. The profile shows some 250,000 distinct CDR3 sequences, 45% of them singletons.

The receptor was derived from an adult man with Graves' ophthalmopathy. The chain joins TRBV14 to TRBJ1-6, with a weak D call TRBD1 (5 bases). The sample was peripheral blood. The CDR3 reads CASSQDLGGQVNSPLHF. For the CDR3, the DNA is TGTGCCAGCAGCCAAGATTTGGGAGGACAAGTAAATTCACCCCTCCACTTT.